This paragraph covers one T cell receptor beta chain sequence. Its recognized antigen is unknown. No much larger clone is present one base from it, and per-base qualities are unavailable. This record comes from a study of siplizumab effects on memory and regulatory T cells (dated by TCRdb to about 2019). For context, the study as a whole: The study looked at the effect of siplizumab, an anti-CD2 antibody, on alloreactive T-cell subsets in allogeneic mixed lymphocyte reactions made from human PBMCs. What the study reported, not specific to this receptor: Whether proliferating Tregs from siplizumab cultures actually had suppressive function was not functionally confirmed. About 80-97% of proliferating CD4+ or CD8+ clones could not be given a naive or memory phenotype. Because sequences at frequencies below about 10^-5 were poorly captured, only a minor fraction of alloreactive clones could be mapped back to unstimulated subsets. Compared with memory T cells, unstimulated naive T cells appeared more diverse, and naive cells seemed to make a substantial contribution to the alloresponse. Of the alloreactive CD4+ clones that could be mapped, the Treg-derived share averaged 68.8% with siplizumab compared with 26.9% in control reactions. Siplizumab significantly lowered the cumulative frequency of alloreactive sequences that could be traced to unstimulated CD4+ memory T cells.

As encoded in the germline V gene, CDR1 is SGHRS while CDR2 is YFSETQ. There are 15 amino acids in the CDR3, from cysteine to phenylalanine inclusive. Of the read, only the CDR3 DNA is kept; its 45 bases are in frame from base 1. Trimming removed 4 bases from V and 0 bases from J, leaving 10 bases between the germline ends. Sorted unstimulated T cells and proliferating T cells recovered from mixed lymphocyte reactions were subjected to TCRbeta CDR3 sequencing. Fresh whole blood from around 11 HLA-typed healthy donors was used to isolate PBMCs. Unstimulated CD4+ regulatory T cells were FACS-sorted to map the origin of alloreactive clones. Receptor amplification or capture employed the immunoSEQ multiplex PCR assay. About 10^5 TCR templates per sample were assayed by the deep sequencing platform. Genomic DNA extracted from sorted T cells was the material used for TCRbeta CDR3 sequencing. The paper's data handling went like this. The R programming language was used for clonal analysis of TCRbeta CDR3 data. Unstimulated samples were compared with post-reaction CFSE-low samples to define alloreactive CD4+ and CD8+ clones. Regulatory or non-regulatory origin was assigned to alloreactive CD4+ clones by matching of sequences to sorted unstimulated Treg and non-Treg repertoires. TCRdb stores this immuneACCESS table with in-frame sequences only. Part of the clones is absent; in the studies checked, under half of the shortfall reflects unresolved V genes, and no reason is known for the rest. Clonal size and the V and J genes are those of that table, whereas D and trimming came from the DNA. The sample records about 100,000 clones, around 92% of which are singletons. The ten largest account for approximately 0.71% of the sample.

The sequence was collected from a human donor in good health. Material for sequencing was Tregs sorted from blood. Recombination joined TRBV5-1 with TRBJ2-2, and TRBD1 may be the D gene, going by 5 matching bases. This receptor carries the CDR3 CASSHVRANTGELFF. The sequenced DNA is TGCGCCAGCAGCCACGTCAGGGCGAACACCGGGGAGCTGTTTTTT.